Given below is one TCR beta chain in context. Its antigen is still unknown. Samples each yielded at least 5.5 micrograms of total RNA. Per the germline V gene, CDR1 is MNHNS and CDR2 is SASEGT. The ends were cut back, 1 base at V and 0 bases at J, with 10 bases in the middle. The CDR3 is 16 residues long. Sample-barcoded 5' priming and a J-beta primer mix drove a second PCR of about 6 to 12 cycles. One entry per CDR3 protein, called by TCRdb with MiXCR from the 5' RACE reads. The sample contains about 1,400,000 distinct CDR3 sequences, around 39% of which appear only once. The data derive from a study of blood T cells in healthy people across ages. Study-wide points: The fall in TCR beta diversity per million T cells was roughly linear with age. Long-lived donors carried more naive CD4+ cells and greater diversity than aged donors.

The source is a woman aged 18-30 years in good health. Sequencing input: blood. The chain has TRBV6-1 and TRBJ2-4; D call uncertain. CDR3 sequence reads: CASSEVRQLAKNIQYF. As DNA, the CDR3 is TGTGCCAGCAGTGAAGTTCGGCAGCTAGCCAAAAACATTCAGTACTTC.